The 10 T cell receptor beta chains in this list originate from one sample, sequenced in a study of shared clonotypes between healthy human individuals. The assay was immunoSEQ multiplex PCR, and TCRdb's table has in-frame clones only and misses some. The sample yields 1.5 million to 2.5 million clones, over 85% seen once. Terminally differentiated effector memory CD45RA+ cells were left out of the naive CD8 fraction, which was CD45RO-negative and positively selected for CCR7. Sequenced sample: naive CD8+ T cells sorted from blood. These receptors all come from a man younger than 30 in good health.

The chain couples TRBV27 to TRBJ2-7, with a weak D call TRBD2 (5 bases). V gave up 6 bases and J gave up 8 bases, with 14 bases separating them. The CDR3 extends over 12 amino acids. The germline V gene encodes CDR1 MNHEY and CDR2 SMNVEV (reference sequence). CDR3 in DNA: TGTGCCAGCAGGTCGGGGTCTACGCAGCAGTACTTC. Amino acid sequence: CASRSGSTQQYF.

The chain recombines TRBV5-6 with TRBJ2-3; D is unclear. This CDR3 comprises 15 residues. Per the germline V gene, CDR1 is SGHDT and CDR2 is YYEEEE. Trimming removed 2 bases from V and 4 bases from J, with 14 bases in between. This CDR3 reads CASSFQDGSADTQYF. The CDR3 nucleotides are TGTGCCAGCAGCTTCCAGGACGGCTCGGCAGATACGCAGTATTTT.

The rearrangement joins TRBV11-2 to TRBJ2-5, with D possibly being TRBD1 (6 bases). V was cut by 3 bases and J by 7 bases, with 12 bases left in between. There are 13 residues in the CDR3. Germline V gene sequence: CDR1 SGHAT, CDR2 FQNNGV. The CDR3 here is CASSFPEGVTQYF. CDR3 in DNA: TGTGCCAGCAGCTTCCCCGAGGGGGTGACCCAGTACTTC.

DNA for the CDR3: TGCGCCAGCAGCCTAAGGATTTCCTACAATGAGCAGTTCTTC. Translated, it gives CASSLRISYNEQFF. The chain is built from TRBV4-1 and TRBJ2-1; D ambiguous. The CDR3 runs to 14 residues. Trimming stripped 4 bases from V and 1 base from J, with 8 bases between. Per the germline V gene, CDR1 is MGHRA and CDR2 is YSYEKL.

The chain is built from TRBV4-1 and TRBJ2-7; D may match TRBD1 or TRBD2 (5 bases each). The ends were cut back, 5 bases at V and 5 bases at J, with 13 bases in the middle. This CDR3 contains 13 residues. The V gene's germline CDR1 is MGHRA and CDR2 YSYEKL. CDR3 nucleotides: TGCGCCAGCAGCGTCGAGGTGGGGGACGAGCAGTACTTC. Its translation: CASSVEVGDEQYF.

This clone was observed a single time. The chain combines TRBV6-5 with TRBJ2-1; D unresolved. The CDR3 is 15 amino acids. Germline V gene sequence: CDR1 MNHEY, CDR2 SVGAGI. V was shortened by 6 bases and J by 3 bases, with 15 bases between the two germline ends. The CDR3 is CASSPHYPYYNEQFF. The CDR3 DNA follows: TGTGCCAGCAGCCCCCATTACCCCTACTACAATGAGCAGTTCTTC.

This chain joins TRBV30 and TRBJ1-1, with D perhaps TRBD1 (5 bases). V dropped 1 base and J dropped 0 bases, with 12 bases sitting between them. The CDR3 consists of 15 residues. Germline CDR1 and CDR2: GTSNPN and SVGIG (reference sequence). The CDR3 DNA sequence: TGTGCCTGGAGTGAGATGACAGAGATGAACACTGAAGCTTTCTTT. This encodes CAWSEMTEMNTEAFF. Drawing the rest from reference TRBV30 and TRBJ1-1, the complete variable domain is SQTIHQWPATLVQPVGSPLSLECTVEGTSNPNLYWYRQAAGRGLQLLFYSVGIGQISSEVPQNLSASRPQDRQFILSSKKLLLSDSGFYLCAWSEMTEMNTEAFFGQGTRLTVV.

V is TRBV20-1 and J is TRBJ2-5; D not certain. The CDR3 covers 11 residues. Trimming removed 3 bases from V and 9 bases from J, with 11 bases in between. CDR1 and CDR2 from the germline V gene are DFQATT and SNEGSKA (reference sequence). The CDR3 nucleotides are TGCAGTGCTAGGGGCGGTACAGCCCAGTACTTC. Its protein is CSARGGTAQYF.

This chain uses TRBV11-1 with TRBJ2-5; D unclear. The CDR3 runs 14 residues. CDR1 and CDR2 (germline): SGHAT, FQDESV (reference sequence). V lost 5 bases and J 2 bases, leaving 12 bases between the germline ends. The CDR3 reads CASSAAIGQETQYF. In DNA, the CDR3 is TGTGCCAGCAGCGCGGCCATTGGGCAAGAGACCCAGTACTTC.

This clone was seen a single time. The chain is built from TRBV9 and TRBJ1-2; D unresolved. V was trimmed by 5 bases and J by 8 bases, leaving 10 bases between them. CDR3 size: 11 residues. Germline V gene data show CDR1 as SGDLS and CDR2 as YYNGEE. The CDR3 protein is CASRALGGYTF. The CDR3 DNA reads TGTGCCAGCAGAGCTTTGGGGGGCTACACCTTC.